This T cell receptor (beta chain) was retrieved from a study of T cell changes during pregnancy in multiple sclerosis. CDR1 and CDR2 from the germline V gene are PRHDT and FYEKMQ (reference sequence). Between the trimmed V and J ends, which lost 5 bases and 6 bases, there was a span of 20 bases. The CDR3 consists of 17 residues. The method was immunoSEQ multiplex PCR; TCRdb's version includes in-frame clones alone and lacks a portion of them. The sample contains about 79,000 clones, over 80% of which appear only once. The clonotype comes from a female donor with multiple sclerosis, enrolled in a pregnancy study. V and J are TRBV13 and TRBJ1-6, with D tentatively TRBD1 (6 bases). The specimen comprised CD4+ T cells from peripheral blood mononuclear cells, sampled in the second trimester of pregnancy. Here the CDR3 DNA reads TGTGCCAGCAGCCCCGGGACACCTTATAACGGTAATTCACCCCTCCACTTT. Its protein is CASSPGTPYNGNSPLHF.